This record concerns one TCR beta chain sequence. The antigen is unknown. The data originate from a study of cytomegalovirus exposure and HLA in healthy donors. Study findings and constraints: In a later analysis, common viral pathogens appeared linked to several of the most significant clusters. The listing of about 150 TCR beta chains classed them as cytomegalovirus-associated. The likely origin of a cluster of highly shared sequence variants was a sequencing artifact.

With 60 Vbeta and 13 Jbeta primers, the PCR was carried out. Per the original methods: An analysis performed later counted 72 million or so unique TCR beta chains (approximately 10 million of them shared). The repertoire was sequenced with immunoSEQ multiplex PCR; TCRdb's copy has only in-frame clones and lacks some. The DNA was the basis for D and trimming; V, J and clone size are from that table. Of about 59,000 clones in the sample, 75% to 90% were seen once. The germline CDR1 and CDR2 sequences are SGDLS and YYNGEE. The V segment lost 2 bases and the J segment 4 bases; nucleotides outside the gene matches: 7. This CDR3 has 16 amino acids.

The chain joins TRBV9 to TRBJ2-7, with 12 bases lining up with TRBD1. The receptor comes from a woman in her forties in good health and CMV-seronegative. Sequenced sample: PBMCs. CDR3 coding DNA: TGTGCCAGCAGCGTGGGGCCGGGACAGGGGGCATACGAGCAGTACTTC. Protein product: CASSVGPGQGAYEQYF.